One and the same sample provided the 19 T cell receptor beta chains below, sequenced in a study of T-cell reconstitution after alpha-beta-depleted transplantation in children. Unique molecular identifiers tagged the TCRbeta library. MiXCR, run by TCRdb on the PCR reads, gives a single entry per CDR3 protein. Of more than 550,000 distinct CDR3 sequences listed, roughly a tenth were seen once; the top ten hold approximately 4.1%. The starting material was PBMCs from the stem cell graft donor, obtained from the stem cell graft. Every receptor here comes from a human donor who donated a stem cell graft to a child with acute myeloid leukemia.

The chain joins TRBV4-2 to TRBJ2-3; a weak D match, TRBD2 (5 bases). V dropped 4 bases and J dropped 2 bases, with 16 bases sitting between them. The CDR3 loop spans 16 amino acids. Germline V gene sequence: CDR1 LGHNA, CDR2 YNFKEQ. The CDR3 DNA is TGTGCCAGCAGCCGGGGTGAGCGGAGCCCCACAGATACGCAGTATTTT. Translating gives CASSRGERSPTDTQYF.

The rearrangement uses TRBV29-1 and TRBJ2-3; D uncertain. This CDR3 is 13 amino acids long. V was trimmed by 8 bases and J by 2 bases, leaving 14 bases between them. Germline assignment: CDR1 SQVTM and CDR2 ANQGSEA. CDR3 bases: TGCAGCCTGATGCCTATAATCACAGATACGCAGTATTTT. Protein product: CSLMPIITDTQYF.

CDR3 nucleotide sequence: TGCGCCAGCAGCTACCCGGGACTAGCGGACAATGAGCAGTTCTTC. The encoded protein is CASSYPGLADNEQFF. The rearrangement joins TRBV5-1 to TRBJ2-1; TRBD2 aligns across 11 bases. Trimming took 3 bases from V and 5 from J; bases not matched to a gene: 4. This CDR3 is built from 15 residues. The germline CDR1 and CDR2 sequences are SGHRS and YFSETQ.

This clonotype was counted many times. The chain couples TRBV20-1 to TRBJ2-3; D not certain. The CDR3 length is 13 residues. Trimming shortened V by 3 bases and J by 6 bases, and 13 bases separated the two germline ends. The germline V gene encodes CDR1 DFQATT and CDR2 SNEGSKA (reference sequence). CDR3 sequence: CSARLVGSDTQYF. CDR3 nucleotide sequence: TGCAGTGCTAGGCTGGTGGGATCCGATACGCAGTATTTT.

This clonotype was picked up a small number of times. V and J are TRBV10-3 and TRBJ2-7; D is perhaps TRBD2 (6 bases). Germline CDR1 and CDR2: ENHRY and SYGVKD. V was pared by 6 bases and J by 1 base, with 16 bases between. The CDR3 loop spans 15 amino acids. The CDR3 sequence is CAISEVAGGSYEQYF. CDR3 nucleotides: TGTGCCATCAGCGAAGTGGCCGGGGGATCCTACGAGCAGTACTTC.

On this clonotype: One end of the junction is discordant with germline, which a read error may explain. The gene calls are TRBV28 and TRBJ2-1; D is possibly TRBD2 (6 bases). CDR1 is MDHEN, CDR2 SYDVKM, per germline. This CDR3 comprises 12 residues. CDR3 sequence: CASSLRRDSRLF. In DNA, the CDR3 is TGTGCCAGCAGTTTACGTCGGGACTCGCGGCTCTTC.

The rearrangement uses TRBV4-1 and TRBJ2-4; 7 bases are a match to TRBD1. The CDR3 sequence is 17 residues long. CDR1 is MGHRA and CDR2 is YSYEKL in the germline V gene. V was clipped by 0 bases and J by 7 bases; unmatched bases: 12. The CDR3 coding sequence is TGCGCCAGCAGCCAAGATGGGAGAGGGGGCGCCGATAACATTCAGTACTTC. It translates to CASSQDGRGGADNIQYF.

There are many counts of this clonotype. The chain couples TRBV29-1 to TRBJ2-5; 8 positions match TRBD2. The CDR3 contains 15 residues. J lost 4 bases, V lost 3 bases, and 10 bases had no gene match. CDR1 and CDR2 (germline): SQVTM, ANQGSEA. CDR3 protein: CSVEGVAGRAETQYF. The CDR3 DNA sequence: TGCAGCGTTGAGGGGGTAGCGGGAAGGGCAGAGACCCAGTACTTC.

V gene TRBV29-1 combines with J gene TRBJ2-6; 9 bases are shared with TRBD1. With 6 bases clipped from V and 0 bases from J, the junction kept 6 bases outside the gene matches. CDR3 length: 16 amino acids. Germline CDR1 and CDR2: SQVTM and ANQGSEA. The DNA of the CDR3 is TGCAGCGTGAAAGGACAGGGGAGCTCTGGGGCCAACGTCCTGACTTTC. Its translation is CSVKGQGSSGANVLTF.

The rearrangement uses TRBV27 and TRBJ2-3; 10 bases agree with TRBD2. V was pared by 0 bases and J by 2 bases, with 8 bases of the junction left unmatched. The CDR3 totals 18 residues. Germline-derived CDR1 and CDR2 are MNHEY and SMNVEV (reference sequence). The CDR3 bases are TGTGCCAGCAGTTTATCGCGCTTAGCGGGAGGTGCCACAGATACGCAGTATTTT. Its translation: CASSLSRLAGGATDTQYF.

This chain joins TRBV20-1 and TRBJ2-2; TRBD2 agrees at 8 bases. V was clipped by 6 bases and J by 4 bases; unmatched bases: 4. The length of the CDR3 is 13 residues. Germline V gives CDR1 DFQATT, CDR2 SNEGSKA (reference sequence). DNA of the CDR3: TGCAGTGCGGCGCTAGCGGGCACCGGGGAGCTGTTTTTT. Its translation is CSAALAGTGELFF.

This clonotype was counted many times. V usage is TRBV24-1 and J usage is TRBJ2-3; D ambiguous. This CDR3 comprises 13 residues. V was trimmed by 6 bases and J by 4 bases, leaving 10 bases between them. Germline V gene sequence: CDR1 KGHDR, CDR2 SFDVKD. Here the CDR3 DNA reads TGTGCCACCAGTTTGAGCTCTGCAGATACGCAGTATTTT. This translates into CATSLSSADTQYF.

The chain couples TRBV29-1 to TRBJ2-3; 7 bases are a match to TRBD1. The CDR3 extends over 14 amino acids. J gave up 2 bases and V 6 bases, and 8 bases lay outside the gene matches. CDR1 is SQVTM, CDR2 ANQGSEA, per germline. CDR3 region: CSVSKTGNTDTQYF. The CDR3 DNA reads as TGCAGCGTGTCAAAGACAGGGAACACAGATACGCAGTATTTT.

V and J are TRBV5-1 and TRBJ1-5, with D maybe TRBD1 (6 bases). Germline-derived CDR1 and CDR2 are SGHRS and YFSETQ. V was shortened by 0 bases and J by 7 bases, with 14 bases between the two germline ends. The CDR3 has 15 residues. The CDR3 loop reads CASSLAPGQGQPQHF. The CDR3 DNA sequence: TGCGCCAGCAGCTTGGCCCCGGGGCAGGGGCAGCCCCAGCATTTT.

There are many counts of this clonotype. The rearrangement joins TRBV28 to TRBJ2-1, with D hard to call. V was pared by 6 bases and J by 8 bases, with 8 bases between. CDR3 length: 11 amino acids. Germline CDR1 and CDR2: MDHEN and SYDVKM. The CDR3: CASRTRYEQFF. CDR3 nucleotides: TGTGCCAGCAGGACCCGTTATGAGCAGTTCTTC.

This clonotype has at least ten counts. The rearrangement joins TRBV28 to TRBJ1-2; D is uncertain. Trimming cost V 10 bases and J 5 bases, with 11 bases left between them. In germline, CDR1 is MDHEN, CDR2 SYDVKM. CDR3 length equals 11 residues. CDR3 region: CATSGSYGYTF. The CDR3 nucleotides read TGTGCCACCTCGGGGTCGTATGGCTACACCTTC.

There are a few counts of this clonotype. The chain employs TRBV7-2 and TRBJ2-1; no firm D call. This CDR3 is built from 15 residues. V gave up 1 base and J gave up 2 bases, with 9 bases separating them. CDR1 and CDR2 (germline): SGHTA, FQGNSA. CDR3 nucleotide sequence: TGTGCCAGCAGCTTAGGCCCCATGCCCTACAATGAGCAGTTCTTC. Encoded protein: CASSLGPMPYNEQFF.

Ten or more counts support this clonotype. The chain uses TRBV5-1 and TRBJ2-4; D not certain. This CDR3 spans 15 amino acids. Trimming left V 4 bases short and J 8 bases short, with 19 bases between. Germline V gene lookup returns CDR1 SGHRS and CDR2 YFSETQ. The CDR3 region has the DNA TGCGCCAGCAGCCTGAGGATCCCTGGTATAGACATTCAGTACTTC. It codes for CASSLRIPGIDIQYF.

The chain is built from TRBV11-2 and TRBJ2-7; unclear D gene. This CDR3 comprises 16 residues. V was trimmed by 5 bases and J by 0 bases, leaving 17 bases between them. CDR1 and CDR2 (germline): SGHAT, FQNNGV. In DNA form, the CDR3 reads TGTGCCAGCAGCCTGCCTAGTTACCATAGCTCCTACGAGCAGTACTTC. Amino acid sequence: CASSLPSYHSSYEQYF.